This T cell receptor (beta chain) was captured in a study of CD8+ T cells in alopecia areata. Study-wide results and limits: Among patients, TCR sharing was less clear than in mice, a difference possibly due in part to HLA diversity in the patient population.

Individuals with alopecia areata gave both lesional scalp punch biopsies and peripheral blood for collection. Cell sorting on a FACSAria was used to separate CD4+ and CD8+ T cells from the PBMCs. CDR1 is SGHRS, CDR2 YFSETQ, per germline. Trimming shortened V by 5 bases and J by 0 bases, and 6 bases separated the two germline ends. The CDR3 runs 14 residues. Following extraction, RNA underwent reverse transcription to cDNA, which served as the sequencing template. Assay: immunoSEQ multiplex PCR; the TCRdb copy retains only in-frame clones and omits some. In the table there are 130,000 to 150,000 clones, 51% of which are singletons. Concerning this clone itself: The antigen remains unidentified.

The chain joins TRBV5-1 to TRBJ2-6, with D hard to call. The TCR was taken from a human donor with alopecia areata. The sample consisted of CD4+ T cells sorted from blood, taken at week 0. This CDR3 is CASRPASGANVLTF. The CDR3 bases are TGCGCCAGCAGGCCCGCCTCTGGGGCCAACGTCCTGACTTTC.